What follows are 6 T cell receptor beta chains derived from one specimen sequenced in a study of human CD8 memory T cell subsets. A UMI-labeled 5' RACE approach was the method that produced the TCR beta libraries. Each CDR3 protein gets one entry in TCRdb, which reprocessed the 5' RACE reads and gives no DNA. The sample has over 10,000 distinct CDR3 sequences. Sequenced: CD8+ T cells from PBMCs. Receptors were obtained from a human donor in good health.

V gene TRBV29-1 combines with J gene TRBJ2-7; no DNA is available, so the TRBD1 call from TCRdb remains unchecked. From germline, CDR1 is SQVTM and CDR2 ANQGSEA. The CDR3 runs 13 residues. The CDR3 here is CSVGRERRYEQYF.

The CDR3 protein is CASSSTTSGGAYTQYF. The chain employs TRBV7-6 and TRBJ2-3; TCRdb gives TRBD2 as the D gene, but with no DNA this cannot be confirmed. The CDR3 is 16 residues long. Germline V lookup: CDR1 SGHVS, CDR2 FNYEAQ.

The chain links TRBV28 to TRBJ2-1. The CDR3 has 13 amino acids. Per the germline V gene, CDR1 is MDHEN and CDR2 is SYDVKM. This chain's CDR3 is CASSLYGPNEQFF.

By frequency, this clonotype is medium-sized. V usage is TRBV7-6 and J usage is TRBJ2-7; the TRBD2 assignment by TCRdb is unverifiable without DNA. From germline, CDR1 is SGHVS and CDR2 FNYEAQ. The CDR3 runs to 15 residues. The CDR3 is CASSLGSVPSYEQYF.

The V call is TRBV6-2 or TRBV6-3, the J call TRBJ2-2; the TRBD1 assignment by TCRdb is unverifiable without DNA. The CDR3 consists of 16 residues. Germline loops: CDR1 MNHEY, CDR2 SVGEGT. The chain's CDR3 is CASNLGTAPNTGELFF.

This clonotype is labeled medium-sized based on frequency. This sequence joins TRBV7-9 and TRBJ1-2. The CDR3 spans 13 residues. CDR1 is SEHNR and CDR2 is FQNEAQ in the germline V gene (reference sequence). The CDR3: CASSPYTNYGYTF.